Listed below are T cell receptor beta chains from one sample, sequenced in a study of T cell repertoires in cytomegalovirus infection. TCRdb re-derived calls from the reads in MiXCR, one entry per CDR3 protein. Of about 530,000 distinct CDR3 sequences in the sample, around 27% were seen once. Material for sequencing was PBMCs. These receptors originate from a human donor in good health (CMV status not recorded). Some clones in this sample may be carry-over from other donors' samples. Both conserved end residues are part of each CDR3. The D gene is left open where the match is weak. Clone size is shown for a subset of rows, as once, few, many or a class of expanded clone.

clone size: .; J gene: TRBJ2-1; D gene: TRBD1; V gene: TRBV24-1; CDR3 DNA: TGTGCCACCACCGGGGTCGGGACAGGGGGCAATAATGAGCAGTTCTTC; CDR3 protein: CATTGVGTGGNNEQFF
clone size: few; J gene: TRBJ2-3; D gene: .; V gene: TRBV5-1; CDR3 DNA: TGCGCCAGCAGTTTCTTTTACACAGATACGCAGTATTTT; CDR3 protein: CASSFFYTDTQYF
clone size: .; J gene: TRBJ2-5; D gene: .; V gene: TRBV4-3; CDR3 DNA: TGCGCCAGCAGCCAAGATTTGAGGGCCTGGGAGACCCAGTACTTC; CDR3 protein: CASSQDLRAWETQYF
clone size: few; J gene: TRBJ1-6; D gene: .; V gene: TRBV13; CDR3 DNA: TGTGCCAGCAGCTTAGAACGTTCACCCCTCCACTTT; CDR3 protein: CASSLERSPLHF
clone size: few; J gene: TRBJ2-2; D gene: TRBD2; V gene: TRBV4-3; CDR3 DNA: TGCGCCAGCACCACTCAGGCGGGAGGGGCCGGGGAGCTGTTTTTT; CDR3 protein: CASTTQAGGAGELFF
clone size: .; J gene: TRBJ2-7; D gene: .; V gene: TRBV30; CDR3 DNA: TGTGCCTGGAGTGGGGGATTATCCTACGAGCAGTACTTC; CDR3 protein: CAWSGGLSYEQYF
clone size: many; J gene: TRBJ2-7; D gene: .; V gene: TRBV7-2; CDR3 DNA: TGTGCCAGCAGCGGAGAACCGGTCTACGAGCAGTACTTC; CDR3 protein: CASSGEPVYEQYF
clone size: .; J gene: TRBJ2-1; D gene: .; V gene: TRBV4-3; CDR3 DNA: TGCGCCAGCAGCCAAGCGGTGGGATTTGGGGGGCATGAGCAGTTCTTC; CDR3 protein: CASSQAVGFGGHEQFF
clone size: .; J gene: TRBJ2-4; D gene: .; V gene: TRBV6-2/TRBV6-3; CDR3 DNA: TGTGCCAGCAGTTACTCCGAGGGAGGTGCTTTCAAAAACATTCAGTACTTC; CDR3 protein: CASSYSEGGAFKNIQYF
clone size: .; J gene: TRBJ1-2; D gene: .; V gene: TRBV5-5; CDR3 DNA: TGTGCCAGCAGCTTTCCCACCGGGCAGGAAAACTATGGCTACACCTTC; CDR3 protein: CASSFPTGQENYGYTF
clone size: once; J gene: TRBJ1-1; D gene: .; V gene: TRBV7-6; CDR3 DNA: TGTGCCAGCAGCCTGACAGTCTTATGGACTGAAGCTTTCTTT; CDR3 protein: CASSLTVLWTEAFF
clone size: .; J gene: TRBJ2-5; D gene: .; V gene: TRBV4-1; CDR3 DNA: TGCGCCAGCAGCCAAGGGCACCCGGAGACCCAGTACTTC; CDR3 protein: CASSQGHPETQYF
clone size: .; J gene: TRBJ2-3; D gene: TRBD2; V gene: TRBV24-1; CDR3 DNA: TGTGCCACCAGTGATCCTAGCGGCAGCACAGATACGCAGTATTTT; CDR3 protein: CATSDPSGSTDTQYF
clone size: .; J gene: TRBJ2-3; D gene: .; V gene: TRBV6-4; CDR3 DNA: TGTGCCAGCAGTGAAGACGGGAGTCCGCAGTATTTT; CDR3 protein: CASSEDGSPQYF
clone size: .; J gene: TRBJ1-5; D gene: TRBD1; V gene: TRBV12-3/TRBV12-4; CDR3 DNA: TGTGCCAGCAGTTCCGGGACAGAGAATCAGCCCCAGCATTTT; CDR3 protein: CASSSGTENQPQHF
clone size: .; J gene: TRBJ2-3; D gene: .; V gene: TRBV7-8; CDR3 DNA: TGTGCCAGCAGCCTTTTTTGGGGGGAGATAAACACAGATACGCAGTATTTT; CDR3 protein: CASSLFWGEINTDTQYF
clone size: many; J gene: TRBJ1-1; D gene: .; V gene: TRBV7-9; CDR3 DNA: TGTGCCAGCAGCGGAATCATGGAGGGCACTGAAGCTTTCTTT; CDR3 protein: CASSGIMEGTEAFF
clone size: .; J gene: TRBJ2-1; D gene: .; V gene: TRBV19; CDR3 DNA: TGTGCCAGTAGTATAGTAGGCTCCTACAATGAGCAGTTCTTC; CDR3 protein: CASSIVGSYNEQFF
clone size: many; J gene: TRBJ2-7; D gene: TRBD2; V gene: TRBV7-2; CDR3 DNA: TGTGCCAGCAGCGCCCGGACTAGCGGGCTCTACGAGCAGTACTTC; CDR3 protein: CASSARTSGLYEQYF
clone size: once; J gene: TRBJ2-1; D gene: .; V gene: TRBV20-1; CDR3 DNA: TGCAGTGCTAGGTACCGACTCAGAGATGAGCAGTTCTTC; CDR3 protein: CSARYRLRDEQFF
clone size: .; J gene: TRBJ2-7; D gene: TRBD2; V gene: TRBV6-2/TRBV6-3; CDR3 DNA: TGTGCCAGCAGTTCTGGACTAGTCCAAGGTTACCGCTACGAGCAGTACTTC; CDR3 protein: CASSSGLVQGYRYEQYF
clone size: many; J gene: TRBJ2-1; D gene: .; V gene: TRBV7-2; CDR3 DNA: TGTGCCAGCAGCTTATTCCGGGACCCAGGGCCTGCTGAGCAGTTCTTC; CDR3 protein: CASSLFRDPGPAEQFF
clone size: .; J gene: TRBJ2-3; D gene: .; V gene: TRBV9; CDR3 DNA: TGTGCCAGCAGCGTAGAAATTCGGGGGATGGGGACAGATACGCAGTATTTT; CDR3 protein: CASSVEIRGMGTDTQYF
clone size: .; J gene: TRBJ1-6; D gene: .; V gene: TRBV2; CDR3 DNA: TGTGCCAGCAGTGGGGGGGTGGGTGACACCTCACCCCTCCACTTT; CDR3 protein: CASSGGVGDTSPLHF
clone size: many; J gene: TRBJ2-7; D gene: TRBD2; V gene: TRBV7-8; CDR3 DNA: TGTGCCAGCAGCTTAGGTACTAGCGGGAGCGTGGGCGAGCAGTACTTC; CDR3 protein: CASSLGTSGSVGEQYF
clone size: .; J gene: TRBJ2-3; D gene: .; V gene: TRBV12-3/TRBV12-4; CDR3 DNA: TGTGCCAGCAGTCTGGACAGTAACGCGGATACGCAGTATTTT; CDR3 protein: CASSLDSNADTQYF
clone size: .; J gene: TRBJ2-3; D gene: .; V gene: TRBV25-1; CDR3 DNA: TGTGCCAGCAGCGAATTCCCGGGAGTGGGTACAGATACGCAGTATTTT; CDR3 protein: CASSEFPGVGTDTQYF
clone size: .; J gene: TRBJ2-5; D gene: .; V gene: TRBV12-3/TRBV12-4; CDR3 DNA: TGTGCCAGCAGCCTAGGGGGGGGCGTACGGGGGAACCAGTACTTC; CDR3 protein: CASSLGGGVRGNQYF
clone size: .; J gene: TRBJ1-1; D gene: .; V gene: TRBV30; CDR3 DNA: TGTGCCTGGAACGATTGGGGGGGAACTGAAGCTTTCTTT; CDR3 protein: CAWNDWGGTEAFF
clone size: .; J gene: TRBJ2-5; D gene: .; V gene: TRBV12-3/TRBV12-4; CDR3 DNA: TGTGCCAGCACCCTGGGGATGGGGCCTCGCCACCGTCAAGAGACCCAGTACTTC; CDR3 protein: CASTLGMGPRHRQETQYF
clone size: .; J gene: TRBJ1-2; D gene: TRBD1; V gene: TRBV20-1; CDR3 DNA: TGCAGTGCTAGAGGGGGAGACAGGGTTAGTGGTGGCTATGGCTACACCTTC; CDR3 protein: CSARGGDRVSGGYGYTF
clone size: few; J gene: TRBJ1-2; D gene: TRBD1; V gene: TRBV2; CDR3 DNA: TGTGCCAGCAGTGAAGCCCTGACAGGGGAGGAGAACTATGGCTACACCTTC; CDR3 protein: CASSEALTGEENYGYTF
clone size: few; J gene: TRBJ2-7; D gene: .; V gene: TRBV5-6; CDR3 DNA: TGTGCCAGCACCCCCGGGGGTCTTAGCTCCTACGAGCAGTACTTC; CDR3 protein: CASTPGGLSSYEQYF
clone size: .; J gene: TRBJ2-7; D gene: .; V gene: TRBV6-5; CDR3 DNA: TGTGCCAGCAGTTACTCCGACGAGCAGTACTTC; CDR3 protein: CASSYSDEQYF
clone size: .; J gene: TRBJ2-5; D gene: TRBD2; V gene: TRBV6-1; CDR3 DNA: TGTGCCAGCACGGAGGATAGCGGGGGAGAGACCCAGTACTTC; CDR3 protein: CASTEDSGGETQYF
clone size: once; J gene: TRBJ2-2; D gene: .; V gene: TRBV4-2; CDR3 DNA: TGTGCCAGCAGCCAAGATTTGGGTGGGCCCGGGGAGCTGTTTTTT; CDR3 protein: CASSQDLGGPGELFF
clone size: .; J gene: TRBJ2-2; D gene: .; V gene: TRBV27; CDR3 DNA: TGTGCCAGCAGCAGGACTATTACCGGGGAGCTGTTTTTT; CDR3 protein: CASSRTITGELFF
clone size: .; J gene: TRBJ1-2; D gene: TRBD1; V gene: TRBV24-1; CDR3 DNA: TGTGCCACAGGGGACAGGGTCGATGGCTACACCTTC; CDR3 protein: CATGDRVDGYTF
clone size: .; J gene: TRBJ1-1; D gene: .; V gene: TRBV12-3/TRBV12-4; CDR3 DNA: TGTGCCAGCACAGGCCTCGACACTGAAGCTTTCTTT; CDR3 protein: CASTGLDTEAFF
clone size: few; J gene: TRBJ1-2; D gene: .; V gene: TRBV29-1; CDR3 DNA: TGCAGCGTTGAAAACAGGGAGGGGTATGGCTACACCTTC; CDR3 protein: CSVENREGYGYTF
clone size: many; J gene: TRBJ1-5; D gene: .; V gene: TRBV7-2; CDR3 DNA: TGTGCCAGCAGCTTAGGGGTCATATATAGCAATCAGCCCCAGCATTTT; CDR3 protein: CASSLGVIYSNQPQHF
clone size: .; J gene: TRBJ2-1; D gene: TRBD2; V gene: TRBV18; CDR3 DNA: TGTGCCAGCTCACCACCGATCACTAGCGGGATTGATGAGTCTAGGAATGAGCAGTTCTTC; CDR3 protein: CASSPPITSGIDESRNEQFF
clone size: few; J gene: TRBJ2-7; D gene: .; V gene: TRBV7-9; CDR3 DNA: TGTGCCAGCAGCTCCTTCAGGGGCCGAGTTTTCTCCTACGAGCAGTACTTC; CDR3 protein: CASSSFRGRVFSYEQYF